This T cell receptor (beta chain) emerged from a study of blood T cell repertoires in COVID-19. CDR1 and CDR2 (germline): SGHRS, YFSETQ. This CDR3 has 11 residues. Losses at the gene ends were 4 bases for V and 14 bases for J; bases not matched to a gene: 5. Libraries were prepared by immunoSEQ multiplex PCR; TCRdb keeps only in-frame clonotypes and omits some of them. Of approximately 46,000 clones listed, 70% to 85% were seen once; the top ten hold less than 8%. V and J are TRBV5-1 and TRBJ1-2; the match to TRBD1 covers 10 bases. The TCR comes from a human donor in a cohort sampled during active COVID-19. The sample was peripheral blood. The CDR3 region is CASSPDRGWTF. For the CDR3, the DNA is TGCGCCAGCAGCCCGGACAGGGGGTGGACCTTC. Full variable domain (outside the CDR3, taken from reference TRBV5-1 and TRBJ1-2): KAGVTQTPRYLIKTRGQQVTLSCSPISGHRSVSWYQQTPGQGLQFLFEYFSETQRNKGNFPGRFSGRQFSNSRSEMNVSTLELGDSALYLCASSPDRGWTFGSGTRLTVV.